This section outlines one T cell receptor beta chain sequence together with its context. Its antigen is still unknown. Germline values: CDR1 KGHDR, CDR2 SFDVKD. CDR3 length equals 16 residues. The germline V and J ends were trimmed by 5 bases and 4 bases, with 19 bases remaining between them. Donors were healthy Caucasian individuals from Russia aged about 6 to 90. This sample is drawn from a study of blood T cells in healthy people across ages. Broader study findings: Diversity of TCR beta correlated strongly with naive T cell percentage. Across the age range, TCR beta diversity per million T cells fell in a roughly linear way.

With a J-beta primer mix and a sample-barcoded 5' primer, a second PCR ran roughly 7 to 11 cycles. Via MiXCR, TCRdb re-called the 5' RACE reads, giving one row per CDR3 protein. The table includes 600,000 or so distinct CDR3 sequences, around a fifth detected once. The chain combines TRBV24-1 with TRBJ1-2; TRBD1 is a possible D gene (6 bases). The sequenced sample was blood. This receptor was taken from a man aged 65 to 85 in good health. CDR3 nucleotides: TGTGCCACCAGTGGGATGGGCCAGGGGCACGGCTATGGCTACACCTTC. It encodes CATSGMGQGHGYGYTF.